What follows is one T cell receptor beta chain and its context. The data are from a study of cytomegalovirus exposure and HLA in healthy donors. About the research overall: Early released data had approximately 86 million unique TCRs, all coming from HLA-typed donors.

Vbeta (60) and Jbeta (13) primers were used in the PCR. The repertoire was sequenced with immunoSEQ multiplex PCR; TCRdb's copy has only in-frame clones and lacks some. The repertoire has roughly 120,000 clones, 75% to 85% of them found once; the top ten carry just over 2.5%. Between the trimmed V and J ends, which lost 3 bases and 3 bases, there was a span of 23 bases. This CDR3 is 17 amino acids long. Per germline, CDR1 GTSNPN and CDR2 SVGIG (reference sequence). The material sequenced was PBMCs. This TCR came from a man aged 30 to 45 in good health and CMV-seronegative. The chain joins TRBV30 to TRBJ1-1, with no clear D. As DNA, the CDR3 is TGTGCCTGGAGACGAACCATATCTGAAGTGGCGGACACTGAAGCTTTCTTT. It is translated as CAWRRTISEVADTEAFF.